The entry below describes one TCR beta chain. Its specificity is not known. The source of the sample is a study of T cells after yellow fever vaccination. TCRdb fed the 5' RACE reads into MiXCR, producing one record per CDR3 protein. The sample lists more than 350,000 distinct CDR3 sequences; 9.5% to 13% were seen once. The length of the CDR3 is 17 residues. The germline V and J ends were trimmed by 4 bases and 6 bases, with 24 bases remaining between them. The germline gives CDR1 LGHNA, CDR2 YNFKEQ. Points from the study as a whole: Most clones from primary vaccination were detected again post-booster (roughly 95% CD4, 88% CD8).

This chain connects TRBV4-2 to TRBJ2-5; D gene ambiguous. Sequenced here: PBMCs, sampled on the day of the first yellow fever vaccination. This TCR derives from a man aged 18 to 30 who received the YFV17D yellow fever vaccine. The CDR3 loop is CASSPGPLFVALQTQYF. The CDR3 nucleotides read TGTGCCAGCAGCCCCGGGCCCCTCTTCGTGGCACTGCAGACCCAGTACTTC.